This T cell receptor (beta chain) was recorded in a study of blood T cell repertoires in COVID-19. Background on the study: Spain, Italy and the United States supplied samples that represented acute and convalescent COVID-19. Sources were T cells, B-cell-depleted T cells, or PBMCs; the material itself was cDNA or gDNA.

TCRdb keeps only in-frame clones here, not all; method: immunoSEQ multiplex PCR. Of about 90,000 clones listed, 85% to 95% are singletons. The germline gives CDR1 MNHEY, CDR2 SMNVEV (reference sequence). The J segment lost 7 bases and the V segment lost 5 bases, leaving 3 bases of the junction unmatched. The CDR3 contains 12 residues. The sequenced sample consisted of peripheral blood. V is TRBV27 and J is TRBJ2-3; 7 bases are shared with TRBD1. The clonotype originates from an older woman with active COVID-19. The DNA for the CDR3 is TGTGCCAGCAGTAAACAGGGGTATACGCAGTATTTT. Its protein is CASSKQGYTQYF.